Each of the 25 T cell receptor beta chains below was sequenced from the same sample in a study of blood T cell repertoires in COVID-19. This table comes from immunoSEQ multiplex PCR, and its TCRdb copy is limited to in-frame clones, with some not included. The sample shows about 500,000 clones, 80% to 90% of them seen only once. The sequencing sample was made of peripheral blood. The receptor source for this set is a man aged 18 to 35 with COVID-19, enrolled during active disease.

The V call is TRBV10-1, the J call TRBJ2-2; 16 bases map to TRBD2. CDR1 WNHNN and CDR2 SYGVQD come from the germline V gene (reference sequence). V shed 6 bases and J 0 bases; nucleotides not matched to a gene: 7. The CDR3 covers 19 residues. The CDR3: CASSDGGTSGRANTGELFF. For the CDR3, the DNA is TGCGCCAGCAGCGACGGCGGGACTAGCGGGAGGGCGAACACCGGGGAGCTGTTTTTT.

The rearrangement links TRBV6-5 to TRBJ1-3; D not certain. V was clipped by 6 bases and J by 9 bases, with 15 bases between them. CDR1 and CDR2 from the germline V gene are MNHEY and SVGAGI. The CDR3 consists of 13 residues. This CDR3 is CASSNAVLGTIYF. The CDR3 DNA reads TGTGCCAGCAGCAACGCCGTCCTCGGCACCATATATTTT.

This chain links TRBV18 with TRBJ2-1; D remains ambiguous. V lost 3 bases, J lost 0 bases, and 6 bases lay in between. Germline assignment: CDR1 KGHSH and CDR2 LQKENI. The CDR3 extends over 14 amino acids. The CDR3 reads CASSPVSSYNEQFF. CDR3 DNA sequence: TGTGCCAGCTCACCGGTCAGCTCCTACAATGAGCAGTTCTTC.

The chain joins TRBV18 to TRBJ2-1, with TRBD2 matching 8 bases. Trimming at V came to 4 bases and at J to 6 bases, leaving 8 bases not matched to a gene. CDR1 and CDR2 from the germline V gene are KGHSH and LQKENI. The CDR3 consists of 15 residues. The DNA of the CDR3 is TGTGCCAGCTCACTGGGTATAGCGGGGAGCAATGAGCAGTTCTTC. Translated, it gives CASSLGIAGSNEQFF.

The rearrangement joins TRBV6-6 to TRBJ1-2, with D possibly matching TRBD1 (5 bases). The CDR3 length is 13 residues. The germline V gene encodes CDR1 MNHNY and CDR2 SVGAGI (reference sequence). The V and J ends lost 2 bases and 8 bases respectively, with 12 bases between them. The CDR3 region is CASSYLGAEGYTF. The CDR3 DNA reads as TGTGCCAGCAGTTACCTAGGGGCCGAAGGCTACACCTTC.

This clone occurred once. The V call is TRBV28, the J call TRBJ2-4; 7 nucleotides align to TRBD1. Germline lookup yields CDR1 MDHEN and CDR2 SYDVKM. V shed 4 bases and J 4 bases; nucleotides not matched to a gene: 7. This CDR3 is 15 amino acids long. CDR3 bases: TGTGCCAGCAGTTCCCCAGGGACAGTAAAAAACATTCAGTACTTC. Encoded protein: CASSSPGTVKNIQYF.

V gene TRBV14 combines with J gene TRBJ2-1; TRBD2 agrees at 9 bases. The CDR3 totals 14 residues. The ends lost 4 bases at V and 7 bases at J; junction bases unmatched: 5. The germline V gene encodes CDR1 SGHDN and CDR2 FVKESK. The CDR3 spells CASSLAGGPNEQFF. For the CDR3, the DNA is TGTGCCAGCAGCCTTGCGGGGGGGCCGAATGAGCAGTTCTTC. The full variable domain, its missing parts supplied by reference TRBV14 and TRBJ2-1, is EAGVTQFPSHSVIEKGQTVTLRCDPISGHDNLYWYRRVMGKEIKFLLHFVKESKQDESGMPNNRFLAERTGGTYSTLKVQPAELEDSGVYFCASSLAGGPNEQFFGPGTRLTVL.

The chain carries TRBV7-8 and TRBJ2-3, with unresolved D. Per germline, CDR1 SGHVS and CDR2 FQNEAQ. V dropped 2 bases and J dropped 2 bases, with 11 bases sitting between them. The length of the CDR3 is 15 residues. This CDR3 is CASSLSPTATDTQYF. CDR3 coding DNA: TGTGCCAGCAGCTTAAGTCCCACAGCCACAGATACGCAGTATTTT.

This clone showed up just a few times. The chain has TRBV19 and TRBJ2-3, with D maybe TRBD2 (5 bases). Germline values: CDR1 LNHDA, CDR2 SQIVND (reference sequence). V was cut by 8 bases and J by 5 bases, with 14 bases left in between. The CDR3 has 13 residues. In nucleotides, the CDR3 is TGTGCCAGTTCTTCAAGGAGGCAAGATACGCAGTATTTT. Translation gives CASSSRRQDTQYF.

V and J are TRBV6-4 and TRBJ1-6, with 10 bases aligning to TRBD1. The CDR3 runs to 16 residues. CDR1 and CDR2 (germline): MRHNA, SNTAGT. Unmatched junction bases numbered 4, after V lost 2 bases and J lost 6 bases. The CDR3 bases are TGTGCCAGCAGTGACGGGGACAGGGGTTCTAATTCACCCCTCCACTTT. As protein: CASSDGDRGSNSPLHF.

J is TRBJ1-4 and V is TRBV2, with TRBD1 as a possible D gene (5 bases). The CDR3 covers 13 residues. Germline lookup yields CDR1 SNHLY and CDR2 FYNNEI. The V end was cut by 11 bases, the J end by 3 bases, with 13 bases between. The CDR3 loop is CAGRGEANEKLFF. In DNA, the CDR3 is TGTGCCGGACGGGGGGAGGCTAATGAAAAACTGTTTTTT.

The chain uses TRBV3-1 (or the pseudogene TRBV3-2) and TRBJ2-7; 12 bases are shared with TRBD2. The V segment lost 1 base and the J segment 3 bases; nucleotides outside the gene matches: 16. This CDR3 region has 20 residues. Germline V lookup: CDR1 LGHDT, CDR2 YNNKEL (reference sequence). The CDR3 protein is CASSQGAHITSGRLYYEQYF. In nucleotides, the CDR3 is TGTGCCAGCAGCCAAGGGGCCCACATTACTAGCGGGAGGCTTTACTACGAGCAGTACTTC.

V and J are TRBV27 and TRBJ1-1, with a possible D match to TRBD1 (5 bases). The CDR3 contains 16 residues. V lost 1 base and J lost 5, with 17 bases in between. Germline assignment: CDR1 MNHEY and CDR2 SMNVEV (reference sequence). The CDR3 DNA follows: TGTGCCAGCAGTTTATTGGCAGGGTACCTCAATACTGAAGCTTTCTTT. As protein: CASSLLAGYLNTEAFF.

The chain links TRBV14 to TRBJ2-1, with TRBD2 matching 11 bases. V shed 1 base, J shed 8 bases, and the junction held 4 bases outside the gene matches. In germline, CDR1 is SGHDN, CDR2 FVKESK. The CDR3 runs 15 residues. In DNA, the CDR3 is TGTGCCAGCAGCCAAGGACTAGCGGGGTTCTATGAGCAGTTCTTC. This codes for CASSQGLAGFYEQFF.

V usage is TRBV5-4 and J usage is TRBJ2-5; D not resolved. Germline V gene lookup returns CDR1 SGHNT and CDR2 YYREEE (reference sequence). The V and J ends lost 1 base and 3 bases respectively, with 7 bases between them. The CDR3 has 13 amino acids. CDR3 coding DNA: TGTGCCAGCAGCTTGTTCCCAGAAGAGACCCAGTACTTC. Translated: CASSLFPEETQYF.

The genes are TRBV5-1 and TRBJ1-1, with a possible D match to TRBD1 (5 bases). The CDR3 is 14 amino acids. V was clipped by 6 bases and J by 3 bases, with 15 bases between them. Germline assignment: CDR1 SGHRS and CDR2 YFSETQ. The CDR3 DNA sequence: TGCGCCAGCATATCATCCTTACAGGACACTGAAGCTTTCTTT. Residues: CASISSLQDTEAFF.

The chain joins TRBV10-3 to TRBJ2-1, with TRBD2 identical over 16 bases. The V segment lost 2 bases and the J segment 7 bases; nucleotides outside the gene matches: 5. The CDR3 runs to 17 residues. The V gene's germline CDR1 is ENHRY and CDR2 SYGVKD. The CDR3 sequence is CAISEPGTSGRANEQFF. Written as DNA, the CDR3 is TGTGCCATCAGTGAGCCCGGGACTAGCGGGAGGGCAAATGAGCAGTTCTTC.

The genes are TRBV4-1 and TRBJ1-5, with TRBD1 as a possible D gene (6 bases). The CDR3 contains 16 residues. V was clipped by 0 bases and J by 7 bases, with 16 bases between them. CDR1 and CDR2 from the germline V gene are MGHRA and YSYEKL. CDR3 amino acids: CASSQEGGVLGQPQHF. The CDR3 DNA is TGCGCCAGCAGCCAAGAAGGGGGGGTGTTAGGCCAGCCCCAGCATTTT.

The gene calls are TRBV11-2 and TRBJ2-1, with 7 bases identical to TRBD1. The junction had 4 bases not matched to a gene; V was cut back by 1 base and J by 4 bases. Germline CDR1 reads SGHAT; CDR2 reads FQNNGV. The CDR3 totals 15 residues. As DNA, the CDR3 is TGTGCCAGCAGCTTAGTAGGGGGCGCATACAATGAGCAGTTCTTC. This sequence encodes CASSLVGGAYNEQFF.

The gene calls are TRBV3-1 (or the pseudogene TRBV3-2) and TRBJ2-7; D perhaps matches TRBD2 (6 bases). The CDR3 has 14 amino acids. The V gene lost 4 bases and the J gene lost 5 bases, with 15 bases spanning the gap. Germline V lookup: CDR1 LGHDT, CDR2 YNNKEL (reference sequence). CDR3 in amino acids: CASSPRGGVDEQYF. In nucleotides, the CDR3 is TGTGCCAGCAGCCCAAGGGGCGGGGTGGACGAGCAGTACTTC.

The chain joins TRBV4-1 to TRBJ2-1, with TRBD2 as a possible D gene (7 bases). This CDR3 is 15 amino acids long. The V end was cut by 1 base, the J end by 8 bases, with 15 bases between. Germline V gene lookup returns CDR1 MGHRA and CDR2 YSYEKL. The CDR3 DNA reads as TGCGCCAGCAGCCAAGTACACGGGGGGCCCTATGAGCAGTTCTTC. This gives the protein CASSQVHGGPYEQFF.

The chain employs TRBV5-1 and TRBJ2-2, with 8 bases lining up with TRBD1. V lost 3 bases to trimming and J lost 4 bases; unmatched junction nucleotides: 5. Germline CDR1 and CDR2: SGHRS and YFSETQ. The CDR3 has 15 residues. Here the CDR3 DNA reads TGCGCCAGCAGCTCGGACAGGGTGGGCACCGGGGAGCTGTTTTTT. The encoded protein is CASSSDRVGTGELFF.

This clone was counted a few times. The chain carries TRBV6-6 and TRBJ1-1, with 7 bases aligning to TRBD1. The CDR3 is 14 amino acids. With 8 bases clipped from V and 2 bases from J, the junction kept 8 bases outside the gene matches. Germline CDR1 reads MNHNY; CDR2 reads SVGAGI (reference sequence). CDR3 region: CASFRTGRNTEAFF. In DNA form, the CDR3 reads TGTGCCAGCTTCCGGACAGGACGAAACACTGAAGCTTTCTTT.

The chain employs TRBV18 and TRBJ2-2; no firm D call. The CDR3 extends over 14 amino acids. Germline CDR1 reads KGHSH; CDR2 reads LQKENI. Trimming shortened V by 3 bases and J by 2 bases, and 7 bases separated the two germline ends. CDR3 sequence: CASSPQKNTGELFF. Here the CDR3 DNA reads TGTGCCAGCTCACCTCAAAAAAACACCGGGGAGCTGTTTTTT.

The rearrangement links TRBV6-1 to TRBJ2-7; D may be TRBD1 (6 bases). The V end lost 1 base, the J end lost 9 bases, and 13 bases lay between the germline ends. The CDR3 is 13 amino acids. The germline V gene encodes CDR1 MNHNS and CDR2 SASEGT. The CDR3 loop reads CASSEEGVGRQYF. DNA of the CDR3: TGTGCCAGCAGTGAAGAGGGGGTCGGGCGGCAGTACTTC.